The 29 T cell receptor beta chains below come from one sample, sequenced in a study of blood T cell repertoires in COVID-19. The table came from immunoSEQ multiplex PCR; TCRdb's copy has only in-frame clones and leaves some out. The sample lists under 450,000 clones, around 88% seen once, with over 10% in the top ten. The sample consisted of peripheral blood. The receptor set was obtained from a woman in her fifties or sixties with COVID-19, enrolled during active disease.

The gene calls are TRBV2 and TRBJ2-3; TRBD2 is a possible D gene (5 bases). Germline V gene data show CDR1 as SNHLY and CDR2 as FYNNEI. The V and J ends lost 0 bases and 4 bases respectively, with 8 bases between them. CDR3 length equals 14 residues. The CDR3 sequence is CASSEARVADTQYF. The CDR3, as DNA: TGTGCCAGCAGTGAAGCGCGGGTGGCAGATACGCAGTATTTT. The entire variable domain, with the rest obtained from reference TRBV2 and TRBJ2-3, is as follows: EPEVTQTPSHQVTQMGQEVILRCVPISNHLYFYWYRQILGQKVEFLVSFYNNEISEKSEIFDDQFSVERPDGSNFTLKIRSTKLEDSAMYFCASSEARVADTQYFGPGTRLTVL.

The genes are TRBV3-1 (or the pseudogene TRBV3-2) and TRBJ2-1, with no clear D. The CDR3 runs to 13 residues. The V end was cut by 1 base, the J end by 7 bases, with 8 bases between. Germline V lookup: CDR1 LGHDT, CDR2 YNNKEL (reference sequence). CDR3 sequence reads: CASSQGARNEQFF. The CDR3 coding sequence is TGTGCCAGCAGCCAAGGGGCCAGAAATGAGCAGTTCTTC.

The V call is TRBV5-6, the J call TRBJ2-5; 10 nucleotides match TRBD2. This CDR3 has 16 amino acids. J lost 4 bases, V lost 4 bases, and 10 bases had no gene match. CDR1 is SGHDT and CDR2 is YYEEEE in the germline V gene. The CDR3 is CASSGIGIAGGETQYF. The CDR3 DNA reads TGTGCCAGCAGCGGGATCGGTATAGCGGGGGGAGAGACCCAGTACTTC.

The chain employs TRBV3-1 (or the pseudogene TRBV3-2) and TRBJ2-7, with D possibly TRBD2 on 6 matching bases. V shed 2 bases and J shed 6 bases, with 14 bases lying between them. Germline lookup yields CDR1 LGHDT and CDR2 YNNKEL (reference sequence). CDR3 length: 14 amino acids. Here the CDR3 DNA reads TGTGCCAGCAGCCAAAAAGGGACTTCTGGCGAGCAGTACTTC. Protein sequence: CASSQKGTSGEQYF.

This chain links TRBV7-3 with TRBJ2-6, with D perhaps TRBD2 (6 bases). V was trimmed by 4 bases and J by 0 bases, leaving 16 bases between them. The CDR3 runs 18 residues. Germline V gene data show CDR1 as SGHTA and CDR2 as FQGTGA. In nucleotides, the CDR3 is TGTGCCAGCAGCTCGGGCGGGGTCGGACACTCTGGGGCCAACGTCCTGACTTTC. Its protein product is CASSSGGVGHSGANVLTF.

The chain links TRBV6-4 to TRBJ1-1; D is uncertain. This CDR3 is 11 amino acids long. V lost 7 bases and J lost 3, with 6 bases in between. CDR1 and CDR2 from the germline V gene are MRHNA and SNTAGT. Here the CDR3 DNA reads TGTGCCAGCACCCTAGACACTGAAGCTTTCTTT. It yields the protein CASTLDTEAFF.

This clone was counted a single time. The sample contains more than one DNA sequence encoding this CDR3. The genes are TRBV6-5 and TRBJ1-1; D ambiguous. This CDR3 spans 15 amino acids. V lost 0 bases to trimming and J lost 0 bases, with 8 bases between them. Germline CDR1 MNHEY, CDR2 SVGAGI. The CDR3 sequence: CASSYSRDLNTEAFF. CDR3 nucleotides: TGTGCCAGCAGTTACTCACGGGATTTGAACACTGAAGCTTTCTTT.

This rearrangement joins TRBV5-1 to TRBJ2-5; 8 bases fit TRBD2. Germline trimming cut 0 bases from V and 5 bases from J; bases unmatched to any gene: 9. CDR3 length: 16 residues. Germline lookup yields CDR1 SGHRS and CDR2 YFSETQ. The CDR3 sequence is CASSLGLAGSSETQYF. CDR3 DNA sequence: TGCGCCAGCAGCTTGGGGCTAGCGGGCTCGTCGGAGACCCAGTACTTC.

The sample holds a few counts of this clone. The chain couples TRBV6-6 to TRBJ1-1, with a possible D match to TRBD1 (5 bases). V dropped 8 bases and J dropped 4 bases, with 17 bases sitting between them. This CDR3 region has 14 residues. Germline V gene sequence: CDR1 MNHNY, CDR2 SVGAGI (reference sequence). The CDR3 loop is CASASMGLSTEAFF. CDR3 nucleotides: TGTGCCAGCGCCTCTATGGGGCTTAGCACTGAAGCTTTCTTT.

V and J are TRBV11-2 and TRBJ2-3; 10 bases line up with TRBD1. Germline CDR1 and CDR2: SGHAT and FQNNGV. Unmatched junction bases numbered 7, after V lost 1 base and J lost 6 bases. The CDR3 contains 16 residues. In DNA form, the CDR3 reads TGTGCCAGCAGCTTAGCAGGGGGACAGGGGACCGATACGCAGTATTTT. Amino acid sequence: CASSLAGGQGTDTQYF.

As to this clone: The same CDR3 is also encoded by other DNA sequences in this sample. The genes are TRBV29-1 and TRBJ2-7, with a weak D call TRBD2 (6 bases). The CDR3 length is 12 residues. V lost 3 bases to trimming and J lost 3 bases, with 9 bases between them. Germline-derived CDR1 and CDR2 are SQVTM and ANQGSEA. CDR3 sequence: CSVEAGNYEQYF. The CDR3 DNA is TGCAGCGTTGAGGCGGGGAACTACGAGCAGTACTTC.

This clone was found a few times. The gene calls are TRBV19 and TRBJ2-3; 7 nucleotides line up with TRBD2. There are 13 residues in the CDR3. V trimming: 8 bases; J trimming: 3 bases; junction bases outside the gene matches: 5. The germline CDR1 and CDR2 sequences are LNHDA and SQIVND (reference sequence). Here the CDR3 DNA reads TGTGCCAGTGGGCGGGGGAGGACAGATACGCAGTATTTT. This gives the protein CASGRGRTDTQYF.

This clone was counted between two and nine times. V gene TRBV29-1 combines with J gene TRBJ1-1, with 9 bases matching TRBD1. V dropped 3 bases and J dropped 1; count of bases not matched to a gene: 6. Looked up from germline, CDR1 is SQVTM and CDR2 is ANQGSEA. CDR3 size: 15 residues. The CDR3 sequence is CSVDLGQGQNTEAFF. As DNA, the CDR3 is TGCAGCGTTGACTTGGGACAGGGTCAGAACACTGAAGCTTTCTTT.

About this clone: Distinct nucleotide sequences in the sample also encode this CDR3. V usage is TRBV10-3 and J usage is TRBJ1-1; possibly TRBD1 for D (6 bases). CDR3 length: 14 amino acids. CDR1 is ENHRY, CDR2 SYGVKD, per germline. The germline V and J ends were trimmed by 6 bases and 1 base, with 12 bases remaining between them. The CDR3 protein is CAIRPTGENTEAFF. CDR3 DNA sequence: TGTGCCATCAGGCCGACAGGTGAGAACACTGAAGCTTTCTTT.

This clone was observed a few times. The chain employs TRBV10-2 and TRBJ1-1; D ambiguous. Germline values: CDR1 WSHSY, CDR2 SAAADI. There are 15 residues in the CDR3. CDR3 bases: TGCGACCCCAGCTCCCGCCTGAGCGGTGGAACTGAAGCTTTCTTT. Its translation is CDPSSRLSGGTEAFF.

The rearrangement uses TRBV19 and TRBJ1-4, with D maybe TRBD1 (6 bases). This CDR3 region has 14 residues. Trimming shortened V by 7 bases and J by 5 bases, and 14 bases separated the two germline ends. Per germline, CDR1 LNHDA and CDR2 SQIVND (reference sequence). The CDR3 DNA reads TGTGCCAGTAAGGTCGAGAGGGGGAATGAAAAACTGTTTTTT. Amino acids: CASKVERGNEKLFF.

The V call is TRBV3-1 (or the pseudogene TRBV3-2), the J call TRBJ1-6; weak D call: TRBD1 (6 bases). Germline V gives CDR1 LGHDT, CDR2 YNNKEL (reference sequence). The CDR3 sequence is 15 residues long. Trimming cost V 0 bases and J 8 bases, with 11 bases left between them. The CDR3 sequence: CASSQEVRGDSPLHF. In nucleotides, the CDR3 is TGTGCCAGCAGCCAAGAGGTCAGGGGTGATTCACCCCTCCACTTT.

This rearrangement joins TRBV2 to TRBJ2-7; 9 positions match TRBD1. The CDR3 length is 15 residues. From germline, CDR1 is SNHLY and CDR2 FYNNEI. The ends lost 1 base at V and 4 bases at J; junction bases unmatched: 5. CDR3 sequence: CASSEGTGVEYEQYF. CDR3 sequence (DNA): TGTGCCAGCAGTGAAGGGACAGGGGTCGAGTACGAGCAGTACTTC.

The genes are TRBV2 and TRBJ2-5, with D tentatively TRBD1 (5 bases). The germline gives CDR1 SNHLY, CDR2 FYNNEI. V was shortened by 2 bases and J by 1 base, with 20 bases between the two germline ends. The CDR3 is 18 residues long. DNA of the CDR3: TGTGCCAGCAGTGAACCCCGGGCAGGGCCTTTGGGCCAAGAGACCCAGTACTTC. Residues: CASSEPRAGPLGQETQYF.

The rearrangement links TRBV25-1 to TRBJ1-2, with a possible D match to TRBD1 (6 bases). Trimming took off 8 bases at V and 2 bases at J, with 18 bases between the two ends. Per the germline V gene, CDR1 is MGHDK and CDR2 is SYGVNS. CDR3 length: 15 amino acids. The CDR3 DNA reads TGTGCCAGCTGGGAGGGGGTTGCCCCGAACTATGGCTACACCTTC. As protein: CASWEGVAPNYGYTF.

The chain carries TRBV9 and TRBJ2-7, with D unclear. Germline CDR1 SGDLS, CDR2 YYNGEE. The CDR3 is made up of 15 amino acids. The V end lost 0 bases, the J end lost 5 bases, and 15 bases lay between the germline ends. The CDR3 sequence: CASSVDLTPHNEQYF. Here the CDR3 DNA reads TGTGCCAGCAGCGTAGACCTTACCCCCCACAACGAGCAGTACTTC.

The chain couples TRBV5-4 to TRBJ1-1; unclear D gene. Trimming stripped 0 bases from V and 3 bases from J, with 6 bases between. The germline gives CDR1 SGHNT, CDR2 YYREEE (reference sequence). The CDR3 is made up of 13 amino acids. DNA for the CDR3: TGTGCCAGCAGCTTGGTGGCAGACACTGAAGCTTTCTTT. Amino acids: CASSLVADTEAFF.

CDR3 residues: CASNPPRLSGNTIYF. The DNA of the CDR3 is TGTGCCAGCAATCCCCCCAGGCTCTCTGGAAACACCATATATTTT. The gene calls are TRBV6-4 and TRBJ1-3; D unclear. The germline V and J ends were trimmed by 7 bases and 0 bases, with 13 bases remaining between them. This CDR3 region has 15 residues. CDR1 and CDR2 from the germline V gene are MRHNA and SNTAGT.

The CDR3 loop reads CASRTGVTEAFF. CDR3 nucleotide sequence: TGTGCCAGCCGGACAGGGGTTACTGAAGCTTTCTTT. V gene TRBV27 combines with J gene TRBJ1-1; TRBD1 agrees at 9 bases. CDR3 length: 12 amino acids. Germline trimming cut 8 bases from V and 5 bases from J; bases unmatched to any gene: 3. Germline CDR1 and CDR2: MNHEY and SMNVEV (reference sequence).

The chain couples TRBV20-1 to TRBJ2-5; 7 nucleotides align to TRBD2. This CDR3 spans 11 amino acids. Germline V gene data show CDR1 as DFQATT and CDR2 as SNEGSKA (reference sequence). The CDR3 region has the DNA TGCAGCGGGGGGAAGCAAGAGACCCAGTACTTC. Translated: CSGGKQETQYF.

CDR3 protein: CASSYGSSGNTIYF. The CDR3 DNA reads as TGTGCCAGCAGCTACGGGTCTAGTGGAAACACCATATATTTT. This chain connects TRBV7-2 to TRBJ1-3, with no clear D. Germline V gene lookup returns CDR1 SGHTA and CDR2 FQGNSA. Trimming took off 4 bases at V and 3 bases at J, with 10 bases between the two ends. The CDR3 spans 14 residues.

V is TRBV30 and J is TRBJ1-6; the D gene is possibly TRBD1 (5 bases). This CDR3 is built from 15 residues. The germline V gene has CDR1 GTSNPN and CDR2 SVGIG (reference sequence). Trimming took 0 bases from V and 9 from J, leaving 15 bases between them. CDR3 amino acids: CAWSVETVLVSPLHF. CDR3 nucleotide sequence: TGTGCCTGGAGTGTTGAGACAGTTTTAGTTTCACCCCTCCACTTT.

The CDR3 loop is CASSLDRYTISYEQYF. CDR3 nucleotide sequence: TGTGCCAGCAGCTTAGATCGTTACACCATATCCTACGAGCAGTACTTC. V usage is TRBV11-2 and J usage is TRBJ2-7; the D is unclear. The CDR3 has 16 amino acids. Trimming cost V 0 bases and J 1 base, with 13 bases left between them. CDR1 SGHAT and CDR2 FQNNGV come from the germline V gene.

CDR3 region: CASSPLGAGLTYEQYF. CDR3 sequence (DNA): TGTGCCAGCTCACCACTGGGCGCAGGTTTAACCTACGAGCAGTACTTC. The chain couples TRBV18 to TRBJ2-7, with D hard to call. Trimming took 1 base from V and 2 from J, leaving 15 bases between them. Germline lookup yields CDR1 KGHSH and CDR2 LQKENI. The CDR3 sequence is 16 residues long.